This T cell receptor (beta chain) was captured by sequencing in a study of blood T cell repertoires in COVID-19 (dated by TCRdb to 2019 to 2021). For the study in its entirety: Samples from collaborators originated in the United States, Italy and Spain and spanned both the acute and convalescent phases of COVID-19. The sample metadata nearly always contained a de-identified subject ID, COVID-19 status, age in years and sex. Where available, HLA class I and class II types were taken from metadata supplied by the sample provider and were not determined by assay-based typing. The prospective study material was composed of cDNA or gDNA derived from T cells, B-cell-depleted T cells, or PBMCs. Samples came from the ongoing ImmuneRACE study (first 160 participants) plus 1,254 subjects from 6 global collaborators. Subjects who had been exposed to COVID-19, were actively infected with it, or had recovered from it provided the deeply sampled blood TCRbeta repertoires that made up the dataset. The repertoires were released in a freely available public database meant as a resource for research on the immune response to SARS-CoV-2. What the study reported, not specific to this receptor: Clinical and demographic metadata were provided uncurated, with the amount varying by source and participant.

TCRbeta CDR3 regions were amplified from genomic DNA by means of the immunoSEQ Assay, a bias-controlled multiplex PCR. Regarding the original processing steps: The number of nucleated cells in each sample was estimated by amplification of reference gene primers within the assay. To quantify the absolute abundance of each unique TCRbeta CDR3 rearrangement, sequence reads were collapsed and filtered. For each sample, productive Simpson clonality was calculated as the square root of Simpson's diversity index over productive rearrangements. TCRdb mirrors the immuneACCESS table, restricted to in-frame sequences. Some clones are absent from its copies; in checked studies, under half trace to an unresolved V gene, and the reason for the others is unknown. The V and J calls and the clone size are those of that table, but D and trimming were determined from the DNA. For this sample the table gives over 200,000 clones, of which approximately 80% were detected only once. In total, the top ten clones hold 1.5% to 2% of the sample.

With regard to this clone: The specificity of this receptor is unknown. No base qualities exist here, and no much larger clone lies one base off it.

Participants in the prospective study were enrolled through a virtual design, were aged about 18 to 89 years, and lived in fewer than 30 United States geographic areas. Cohort assignment in the prospective study relied on participant-reported clinical history from a screening survey and a study questionnaire. For ImmuneRACE Cohort 3, a participant was defined as recovered based on two consecutive negative NP/OP PCR tests, clearance by a healthcare professional, or resolution of symptoms. Each participant in the prospective study had whole blood, serum and a nasopharyngeal or oropharyngeal swab collected by mobile phlebotomists. Over a roughly 2-month period, participants in the prospective study had the option of providing additional blood draws and questionnaires. Blood samples from the prospective study were shipped frozen or at room temperature prior to DNA extraction. Spanning cysteine to phenylalanine, the CDR3 consists of 15 amino acids. The retained sequence is limited to the CDR3, 45 bases, with the frame set at the first base. CDR1 and CDR2 are read off the germline V gene (reference sequence) as MNHEY and SMNVEV. At the junction V is shortened by 5 bases and J by 0 bases, with 11 bases in between.

Sequenced: PBMCs or T cells enriched from blood (not recorded which). Recombination joined TRBV27 with TRBJ1-3, with the D gene uncertain. The TCR sequence derives from a man aged 55 to 69 who had recovered from COVID-19. The CDR3: CASSPRRASGNTIYF. At the DNA level, the sequence is TGTGCCAGCAGTCCCCGCCGCGCCTCTGGAAACACCATATATTTT.